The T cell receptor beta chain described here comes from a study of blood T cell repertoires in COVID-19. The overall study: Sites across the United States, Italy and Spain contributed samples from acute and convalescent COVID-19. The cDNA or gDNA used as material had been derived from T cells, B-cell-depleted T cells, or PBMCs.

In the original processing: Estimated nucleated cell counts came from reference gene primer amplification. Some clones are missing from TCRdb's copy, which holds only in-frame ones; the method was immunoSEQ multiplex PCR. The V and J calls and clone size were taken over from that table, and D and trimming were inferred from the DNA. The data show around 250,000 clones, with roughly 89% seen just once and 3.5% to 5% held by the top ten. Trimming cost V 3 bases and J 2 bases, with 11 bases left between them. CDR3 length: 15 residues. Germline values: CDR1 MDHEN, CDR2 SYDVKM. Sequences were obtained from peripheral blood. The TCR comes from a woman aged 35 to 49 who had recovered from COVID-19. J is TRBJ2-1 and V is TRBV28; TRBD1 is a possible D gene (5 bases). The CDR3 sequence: CASSFDSRTYNEQFF. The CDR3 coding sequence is TGTGCCAGCAGTTTTGACAGCAGGACCTACAATGAGCAGTTCTTC.